One and the same sample provided the 32 T cell receptor beta chains below, sequenced in a study of sequential checkpoint blockade in melanoma. Some clones are missing from TCRdb's copy, which holds only in-frame ones; the method was immunoSEQ multiplex PCR. The sample consists of 3,600 or so clones, about 21% of them appearing once. Sample treatment: randomized to nivolumab then ipilimumab (arm A) or the reverse (arm B). Sequenced here: tumor tissue (inferred from file names), sampled from a patient given nivolumab and ipilimumab in sequence. These receptors originate from a human donor with melanoma.

The J gene is TRBJ1-2, the V gene TRBV29-1, with 10 nucleotides matching TRBD1. The CDR3 extends over 13 amino acids. The V gene end was trimmed by 3 bases and the J gene end by 6 bases; junction bases not matched to a gene: 4. Germline-derived CDR1 and CDR2 are SQVTM and ANQGSEA. This CDR3 reads CSVDPGQGNGYTF. The CDR3 DNA sequence: TGCAGCGTTGACCCGGGACAGGGGAATGGCTACACCTTC. Combining the CDR3 with reference TRBV29-1 and TRBJ1-2 gives the whole variable domain SAVISQKPSRDICQRGTSLTIQCQVDSQVTMMFWYRQQPGQSLTLIATANQGSEATYESGFVIDKFPISRPNLTFSTLTVSNMSPEDSSIYLCSVDPGQGNGYTFGSGTRLTVV.

The chain combines TRBV5-1 with TRBJ2-2; 10 bases map to TRBD1. The V and J ends lost 3 bases and 3 bases, in that order; junction bases with no gene match: 2. Germline V gene sequence: CDR1 SGHRS, CDR2 YFSETQ. CDR3 length equals 15 residues. The CDR3: CASSSGTGDTGELFF. CDR3 sequence (DNA): TGCGCCAGCAGCTCCGGGACAGGGGACACCGGGGAGCTGTTTTTT.

Relative to its sample, this clone is medium-sized. The rearrangement uses TRBV11-3 and TRBJ2-7, with 11 positions matching TRBD1. The V gene end was trimmed by 5 bases and the J gene end by 4 bases; junction bases not matched to a gene: 4. The CDR3 runs to 14 residues. Per the germline V gene, CDR1 is SGHNT and CDR2 is YENEEA. The CDR3 nucleotides are TGTGCCAGCAGCCCCCGGGACAGGGGGTACGAGCAGTACTTC. This gives the protein CASSPRDRGYEQYF.

The rearrangement links TRBV19 to TRBJ2-2; a possible D gene is TRBD2 (5 bases). CDR1 and CDR2 (germline): LNHDA, SQIVND (reference sequence). With 6 bases removed from V and 8 bases from J, the gap between germline ends came to 22 bases. The CDR3 sequence is 16 residues long. CDR3 nucleotides: TGTGCCAGTAGCTACCGTGGACTCTATGAGACTGGGGAGCTGTTTTTT. It codes for CASSYRGLYETGELFF.

The chain is built from TRBV19 and TRBJ2-3, with TRBD1 matching 8 bases. The CDR3 is 16 residues long. Germline assignment: CDR1 LNHDA and CDR2 SQIVND (reference sequence). The V gene end was trimmed by 2 bases and the J gene end by 6 bases; junction bases not matched to a gene: 10. The CDR3 here is CASSIQVDRGVDTQYF. The CDR3 nucleotides read TGTGCCAGTAGTATACAAGTAGACAGGGGAGTTGATACGCAGTATTTT.

This clone has just a few counts. This chain uses TRBV11-3 with TRBJ1-5; tentative D call: TRBD1 (6 bases). The ends were cut back, 0 bases at V and 3 bases at J, with 9 bases in the middle. The germline V gene has CDR1 SGHNT and CDR2 YENEEA. This CDR3 has 15 residues. In DNA form, the CDR3 reads TGTGCCAGCAGCTTAGATGGACAGCTCAATCAGCCCCAGCATTTT. Translating it yields CASSLDGQLNQPQHF.

This clone is large (0.1 to 1%) by share. The V call is TRBV6-8, the J call TRBJ1-1; unclear D gene. Trimming removed 4 bases at V and 4 bases at J, with 13 bases between. The CDR3 is 14 residues long. Germline lookup yields CDR1 MNHGY and CDR2 SAAAGT. The CDR3 nucleotides read TGTGCCAGCAGTTCGTGGACGGGCTTCACTGAAGCTTTCTTT. Its translation is CASSSWTGFTEAFF.

This clone is classed as medium-sized. The chain carries TRBV6-8 and TRBJ1-1, with 9 bases that match TRBD1. V lost 7 bases and J lost 5; bases outside the gene matches: 11. Germline-derived CDR1 and CDR2 are MNHGY and SAAAGT. CDR3 length equals 15 residues. CDR3 bases: TGTGCCAGCACATCCCGGGACAGGGTAGGGACTGAAGCTTTCTTT. It codes for CASTSRDRVGTEAFF.

This rearrangement joins TRBV14 to TRBJ1-6; D gene unclear. Germline assignment: CDR1 SGHDN and CDR2 FVKESK. V gave up 0 bases and J gave up 10 bases, with 10 bases separating them. This CDR3 is built from 14 residues. CDR3 sequence: CASSQDSLQSPLHF. The CDR3 bases are TGTGCCAGCAGCCAAGATTCGTTACAATCACCCCTCCACTTT.

The chain uses TRBV18 and TRBJ2-1; D gene uncertain. The CDR3 is 12 amino acids. CDR1 KGHSH and CDR2 LQKENI come from the germline V gene. Deletions cut 0 bases from V and 9 bases from J, with 6 bases between. The CDR3 coding sequence is TGTGCCAGCTCACCACCTAAAGGTGAGCAGTTCTTC. Protein sequence: CASSPPKGEQFF.

This clone has more than one count but fewer than ten. The chain combines TRBV5-1 with TRBJ2-3; D is uncertain. CDR1 is SGHRS and CDR2 is YFSETQ in the germline V gene. The CDR3 spans 14 residues. The V and J ends lost 0 bases and 0 bases respectively, with 5 bases between them. This CDR3 reads CASSLDRSTDTQYF. For the CDR3, the DNA is TGCGCCAGCAGCTTGGATAGGAGCACAGATACGCAGTATTTT.

Within the sample, this clone is large. This sequence joins TRBV6-8 and TRBJ1-6; 7 nucleotides agree with TRBD1. Trimming cost V 9 bases and J 9 bases; bases outside gene matches: 8. Germline CDR1 reads MNHGY; CDR2 reads SAAAGT. The CDR3 has 13 amino acids. CDR3 sequence (DNA): TGTGCCAGTACAGGGGACTGGCGTTCACCCCTCCACTTT. It yields the protein CASTGDWRSPLHF.

The rearrangement joins TRBV29-1 to TRBJ2-7; D may be TRBD1 or TRBD2 (7 bases each). The V gene's germline CDR1 is SQVTM and CDR2 ANQGSEA. The CDR3 consists of 13 residues. V was pared by 7 bases and J by 3 bases, with 16 bases between. CDR3 DNA: TGCAGCGCCCGACAGGGAGGGGGCTACGAGCAGTACTTC. It yields the protein CSARQGGGYEQYF.

The rearrangement joins TRBV30 to TRBJ2-3; D possibly corresponds to TRBD2 (5 bases). CDR1 is GTSNPN, CDR2 SVGIG, per germline (reference sequence). The CDR3 totals 11 residues. Trimming left V 5 bases short and J 6 bases short, with 9 bases between. CDR3 protein: CAWSREDTQYF. CDR3 coding DNA: TGTGCCTGGTCTAGGGAGGATACGCAGTATTTT.

The V gene is TRBV19, the J gene TRBJ2-4, with D unclear. The CDR3 is 13 residues long. Trimming removed 2 bases from V and 4 bases from J, with 6 bases in between. Per the germline V gene, CDR1 is LNHDA and CDR2 is SQIVND (reference sequence). The CDR3 region has the DNA TGTGCCAGTAGTATAACAGTTAAAAACATTCAGTACTTC. Its translation: CASSITVKNIQYF.

In its sample, this clone is medium-sized. The J gene is TRBJ2-2, the V gene TRBV11-3; TRBD2 aligns across 8 bases. The V and J ends lost 5 bases and 4 bases, in that order; junction bases with no gene match: 9. CDR3 length equals 16 residues. The germline V gene encodes CDR1 SGHNT and CDR2 YENEEA. Here the CDR3 reads CASSQGSGGLTGELFF. CDR3 sequence (DNA): TGTGCCAGCAGCCAAGGATCGGGGGGGCTCACCGGGGAGCTGTTTTTT.

V is TRBV6-8 and J is TRBJ2-7; D could derive from TRBD1 or TRBD2 (5 bases each). Trimming cost V 6 bases and J 3 bases, with 12 bases left between them. Germline V CDR1 and CDR2: MNHGY, SAAAGT. CDR3 length equals 13 residues. The DNA for the CDR3 is TGTGCCAGCAGAAAGATGGGGGACTACGAGCAGTACTTC. It codes for CASRKMGDYEQYF.

This clone was observed many times. This chain joins TRBV11-3 and TRBJ1-2, with a tentative D call TRBD1 (5 bases). Trimming pared 3 bases from V and 8 bases from J, leaving 22 bases between. CDR3 length: 16 residues. Per the germline V gene, CDR1 is SGHNT and CDR2 is YENEEA. CDR3 protein: CASSLERGRTTGGYTF. The CDR3 nucleotides are TGTGCCAGCAGCTTGGAGAGGGGACGAACAACCGGAGGCTACACCTTC.

This clone was detected only a few times. The genes are TRBV6-8 and TRBJ2-1, with D unresolved. Germline CDR1 MNHGY, CDR2 SAAAGT. CDR3 size: 13 residues. The V end was cut by 2 bases, the J end by 8 bases, with 10 bases between. The DNA of the CDR3 is TGTGCCAGCAGTTACAGCCCTGGCGATGAGCAGTTCTTC. Protein product: CASSYSPGDEQFF.

By share, this clone counts as medium-sized. CDR3 amino acids: CASRTTSGGETQYF. CDR3 coding DNA: TGTGCCAGCAGGACGACTAGCGGGGGAGAGACCCAGTACTTC. J is TRBJ2-5 and V is TRBV6-8; 12 bases match TRBD2. The V gene end was trimmed by 6 bases and the J gene end by 4 bases; junction bases not matched to a gene: 3. The germline V gene has CDR1 MNHGY and CDR2 SAAAGT. The CDR3 is 14 amino acids.

By share of the sample, this clone is medium-sized. V usage is TRBV11-3 and J usage is TRBJ1-2, with 12 bases that match TRBD1. V lost 3 bases and J lost 5; bases outside the gene matches: 7. CDR3 length equals 16 residues. CDR1 is SGHNT and CDR2 is YENEEA in the germline V gene. The CDR3 region has the DNA TGTGCCAGCAGCTTGGCAGGGGACAGGGGGCAATATGGCTACACCTTC. Translating gives CASSLAGDRGQYGYTF.

This clone has a handful of counts. The V and J genes are TRBV9 and TRBJ2-7; unclear D gene. The CDR3 is made up of 14 amino acids. Trimming removed 0 bases from V and 2 bases from J, with 9 bases in between. Looked up from germline, CDR1 is SGDLS and CDR2 is YYNGEE. CDR3 DNA: TGTGCCAGCAGCGTAGGTGGGCCGACCTACGAGCAGTACTTC. Translating gives CASSVGGPTYEQYF.

This clone has just a few counts. The chain is built from TRBV5-1 and TRBJ1-1; D might be TRBD1 (5 bases). Trimming took 4 bases from V and 0 from J, leaving 10 bases between them. Looked up from germline, CDR1 is SGHRS and CDR2 is YFSETQ. The CDR3 consists of 14 residues. The CDR3 region has the DNA TGCGCCAGCAGCCCGGACACCTTGAACACTGAAGCTTTCTTT. Its translation is CASSPDTLNTEAFF.

By proportion, this clone is medium-sized. V is TRBV11-3 and J is TRBJ2-7; TRBD2 is a possible D gene (6 bases). The CDR3 consists of 14 residues. V shed 6 bases and J shed 3 bases, with 15 bases lying between them. Germline V gene lookup returns CDR1 SGHNT and CDR2 YENEEA. As DNA, the CDR3 is TGTGCCAGCAGTCCGGGGACTGACCTCTACGAGCAGTACTTC. It specifies CASSPGTDLYEQYF.

This clone was picked up a small number of times. This chain connects TRBV12-5 to TRBJ1-2; possible D gene TRBD1, 5 bases. CDR1 is LGHNT, CDR2 FRNRAP, per germline. The CDR3 loop spans 13 amino acids. CDR3 residues: CASTKGRTYGYTF. The CDR3 DNA sequence: TGTGCCAGCACCAAGGGACGGACATATGGCTACACCTTC.

Many counts were recorded for this clone. The chain employs TRBV11-3 and TRBJ2-3; D is undetermined. The CDR3 consists of 14 residues. V shed 3 bases and J shed 1 base, with 8 bases lying between them. Looked up from germline, CDR1 is SGHNT and CDR2 is YENEEA. This CDR3 is CASSLEIGTDTQYF. The CDR3 DNA reads TGTGCCAGCAGCTTGGAGATCGGCACAGATACGCAGTATTTT.

This clone qualifies as medium-sized. This rearrangement joins TRBV11-3 to TRBJ2-3; 13 bases are shared with TRBD2. The V and J ends lost 6 bases and 4 bases, in that order; junction bases with no gene match: 4. The CDR3 runs 15 residues. CDR1 and CDR2 from the germline V gene are SGHNT and YENEEA. CDR3 bases: TGTGCCAGCAGTCGACTAGCGGGGGGCGCAGATACGCAGTATTTT. This sequence encodes CASSRLAGGADTQYF.

DNA for the CDR3: TGTGCCAGCTCACCACCACAAACAGGGAACTATGGCTACACCTTC. Its translation is CASSPPQTGNYGYTF. The V gene is TRBV18, the J gene TRBJ1-2; maybe TRBD1 (6 bases). This CDR3 spans 15 amino acids. V dropped 0 bases and J dropped 2 bases, with 10 bases sitting between them. The germline CDR1 and CDR2 sequences are KGHSH and LQKENI.

The sample holds many counts of this clone. The genes are TRBV11-3 and TRBJ2-7; 9 bases line up with TRBD1. The V segment lost 1 base and the J segment 2 bases; nucleotides outside the gene matches: 6. The CDR3 runs to 16 residues. Per germline, CDR1 SGHNT and CDR2 YENEEA. The CDR3 is CASSLVLTGGTYEQYF. In DNA form, the CDR3 reads TGTGCCAGCAGCTTAGTTCTGACAGGGGGTACCTACGAGCAGTACTTC.

A few counts support this clone. This rearrangement joins TRBV6-8 to TRBJ2-3, with D unclear. There are 14 residues in the CDR3. CDR1 and CDR2 from the germline V gene are MNHGY and SAAAGT. V lost 3 bases and J lost 3, with 10 bases in between. CDR3: CASSYKGRTDTQYF. In DNA, the CDR3 is TGTGCCAGCAGTTATAAGGGAAGGACAGATACGCAGTATTTT.

In this sample, this clone is medium-sized (0.01 to 0.1%). The chain links TRBV6-8 to TRBJ1-6; no clear D. The CDR3 is 14 amino acids. Germline values: CDR1 MNHGY, CDR2 SAAAGT. Trimming shortened V by 0 bases and J by 10 bases, and 10 bases separated the two germline ends. This CDR3 reads CASSYSIGTSPLHF. The DNA for the CDR3 is TGTGCCAGCAGTTACTCGATAGGCACATCACCCCTCCACTTT.

This clone was observed a few times. V and J are TRBV6-8 and TRBJ2-2, with TRBD1 matching 7 bases. The germline CDR1 and CDR2 sequences are MNHGY and SAAAGT. The junction had 9 bases not matched to a gene; V was cut back by 6 bases and J by 5 bases. The CDR3 has 15 residues. The CDR3 sequence is CASRRDRLGTGELFF. In DNA, the CDR3 is TGTGCCAGCAGGAGGGACAGATTAGGGACCGGGGAGCTGTTTTTT.